The rows below give T cell receptor beta chains drawn from one sample of a study of radiation and T cells in renal cell carcinoma. Here immunoSEQ multiplex PCR was the method, and the copy in TCRdb shows in-frame clones only, minus some. The profile shows about 90,000 clones, roughly 84% of them singletons. The sequences come from blood, collected from a patient whose treatment included radiotherapy and nephrectomy. The receptors stem from a man aged 60-69 years with renal cell carcinoma. Each CDR3 is given with its conserved first and last residue. D genes are given only for firm matches. Clone sizes are given selectively: once, few, many, or a class where the clone is expanded.

size | J | D | V | DNA | CDR3
- | TRBJ2-1 | TRBD1 | TRBV19 | TGTGCCAGTAGCCCATGGGACAGGGGGCCCTACAATGAGCAGTTCTTC | CASSPWDRGPYNEQFF
once | TRBJ1-2 | - | TRBV27 | TGTGCCAGCAGGTTAGAGGCCGGGATAATTAGTGGCTACACCTTC | CASRLEAGIISGYTF
once | TRBJ2-1 | - | TRBV10-3 | TGTGCCATCAGAGTCAACAATGAGCAGTTCTTC | CAIRVNNEQFF
- | TRBJ2-2 | - | TRBV10-3 | TGTGCCATCAGTGAGGGGAGCGGGGAGCTGTTTTTT | CAISEGSGELFF
- | TRBJ1-2 | - | TRBV7-8 | TGTGCCAGCAGCTTAGAAGGGACGGGCGGCTACACCTTC | CASSLEGTGGYTF
- | TRBJ2-1 | - | TRBV29-1 | TGCAGCGTTGGGTATGGGTATGAGCAGTTCTTC | CSVGYGYEQFF
- | TRBJ2-5 | TRBD1 | TRBV7-7 | TGTGCCAGCAGCTTAAGGACAGGGGGAGAGACCCAGTACTTC | CASSLRTGGETQYF
- | TRBJ1-2 | - | TRBV27 | TGTGCCAGCAGTTTCCGTTCACAGGGTTATATTCGGAACTATGGCTACACCTTC | CASSFRSQGYIRNYGYTF
- | TRBJ1-3 | - | TRBV10-1 | TGCGCCAGCAGTGCATCGGCAGAACCTGGAAACACCATATATTTT | CASSASAEPGNTIYF
- | TRBJ2-1 | TRBD2 | TRBV4-1 | TGCGCCAGCAGCCAACTTGGCGGGGGCTCCTACAATGAGCAGTTCTTC | CASSQLGGGSYNEQFF
once | TRBJ2-6 | - | TRBV4-3 | TGCGCCAGCAGCCAAGAGGCACCTAGGGGATCCTCTGGGGCCAACGTCCTGACTTTC | CASSQEAPRGSSGANVLTF
- | TRBJ2-3 | - | TRBV2 | TGTGCCAGCTTGTTTGGGGGTCCCGATACGCAGTATTTT | CASLFGGPDTQYF
- | TRBJ1-5 | TRBD1 | TRBV28 | TGTGCCAGCAGGGGTTCAGGGGGACTCGGGCAGCCCCAGCATTTT | CASRGSGGLGQPQHF
- | TRBJ1-4 | TRBD1 | TRBV9 | TGTGCCAGCAGCGTCGGACAGGGGGTGGATGAAAAACTGTTTTTT | CASSVGQGVDEKLFF
- | TRBJ2-7 | - | TRBV7-2 | TGTGCCAGCAGCTCATCCGGGACCCCCGGCCGCGAGCAGTACTTC | CASSSSGTPGREQYF
once | TRBJ2-3 | TRBD2 | TRBV5-1 | TGCGCCAGCAGCTTGCCGGGGGGTGGAGATACGCAGTATTTT | CASSLPGGGDTQYF
- | TRBJ2-1 | TRBD1 | TRBV6-4 | TGTGCCAGCAGTACAGGACAGGGGAGCAATGAGCAGTTCTTC | CASSTGQGSNEQFF
- | TRBJ2-7 | TRBD2 | TRBV7-6 | TGTGCCAGCAGCCGGGGACTAGCGGGAGGATTATCCTACGAGCAGTACTTC | CASSRGLAGGLSYEQYF
- | TRBJ2-2 | TRBD1 | TRBV27 | TGTGCCAGCGTGGACAGGGGGAACACCGGGGAGCTGTTTTTT | CASVDRGNTGELFF
- | TRBJ1-1 | - | TRBV28 | TGTGCCAGCAGTTTCTCCACCCTCGGGGGCACTGAAGCTTTCTTT | CASSFSTLGGTEAFF
- | TRBJ2-4 | TRBD2 | TRBV2 | TGTGCCAGCAGAACCCTAGCGGGAGGTCGATTCAACATTCAGTACTTC | CASRTLAGGRFNIQYF
- | TRBJ2-7 | TRBD2 | TRBV2 | TGTGCCAGCAGTGGAGGGACTAGCACCGAGCAGTACTTC | CASSGGTSTEQYF
- | TRBJ2-1 | - | TRBV15 | TGTGCCACCAGCAGTTTCCTGTGGGCGGGAAGTGGGATTGAGCAGTTCTTC | CATSSFLWAGSGIEQFF
- | TRBJ2-2 | TRBD2 | TRBV2 | TGTGCCAGCAGGCCCCCTACGGGACTAGCGGGACCTAACACCGGGGAGCTGTTTTTT | CASRPPTGLAGPNTGELFF
- | TRBJ2-3 | - | TRBV7-2 | TGTGCCAGCAGCTTAGGTAGACAGACAGATACGCAGTATTTT | CASSLGRQTDTQYF
- | TRBJ2-7 | - | TRBV18 | TGTGCCAGCTCATTAGTCGGCGGGTCCTACGAGCAGTACTTC | CASSLVGGSYEQYF
- | TRBJ2-3 | TRBD2 | TRBV7-2 | TGTGCCAGCAGCTTAGCTGGGACTAGCGGTAATACGCAGTATTTT | CASSLAGTSGNTQYF
- | TRBJ2-7 | - | TRBV6-5 | TGTGCCAGCAGTTATGGAACGGGACCCTCCTACGAGCAGTACTTC | CASSYGTGPSYEQYF
- | TRBJ2-3 | TRBD2 | TRBV27 | TGTGCCAGCAGTTCTCAAGCGGGAGACCCCCCAGATACGCAGTATTTT | CASSSQAGDPPDTQYF
few | TRBJ1-5 | - | TRBV30 | TGTGCCTGGAGTGACAGGGTTCAGCCCCAGCATTTT | CAWSDRVQPQHF
once | TRBJ2-5 | - | TRBV18 | TGTGCCAGCTCACCACCTACTAGTCCCGAGACCCAGTACTTC | CASSPPTSPETQYF
- | TRBJ2-7 | TRBD2 | TRBV27 | TGTGCCAGCAGTCCCAGGACTAGCGGAAAAGTTAACTACGAGCAGTACTTC | CASSPRTSGKVNYEQYF
- | TRBJ2-7 | - | TRBV28 | TGTGCCAGCAGTTTTGGGACCCCAAGGTTGTACGAGCAGTACTTC | CASSFGTPRLYEQYF
- | TRBJ2-1 | TRBD2 | TRBV7-2 | TGTGCCAGCAGCTTATATTCGAGCGGGAGTAAGGGTGAGCAGTTCTTC | CASSLYSSGSKGEQFF
- | TRBJ2-1 | - | TRBV5-1 | TGCGCCAGCAGCCCGACTAGTCCACCGATGGGGTACAATGAGCAGTTCTTC | CASSPTSPPMGYNEQFF
- | TRBJ2-1 | - | TRBV19 | TGTGCCAGTAGTATTCAGTTTTCCATCCGGTCAGCCAACAATGAGCAGTTCTTC | CASSIQFSIRSANNEQFF
- | TRBJ2-5 | - | TRBV2 | TGTGCCAGCAGTGAAAGGAGTGGGGTGGAGACCCAGTACTTC | CASSERSGVETQYF
- | TRBJ1-6 | TRBD1 | TRBV29-1 | TGCAGCGTTGAGTGGGACAGGGTGAATTCACCCCTCCACTTT | CSVEWDRVNSPLHF
few | TRBJ1-5 | - | TRBV28 | TGTGCCAGCAGGGATAACAATCAGCCCCAGCATTTT | CASRDNNQPQHF
- | TRBJ1-3 | - | TRBV18 | TGTGCCAGCTCACCAGCCCCCCAGGCTGGAAACACCATATATTTT | CASSPAPQAGNTIYF
- | TRBJ1-3 | - | TRBV10-1 | TGCGCCAGCAGTGGACAGCCCTCTGGAAACACCATATATTTT | CASSGQPSGNTIYF
- | TRBJ1-1 | - | TRBV28 | TGTGCCAGCCAGACAGGCGAACAGAACACTGAAGCTTTCTTT | CASQTGEQNTEAFF
- | TRBJ2-1 | TRBD2 | TRBV4-1 | TGCGCCAGCAGCCTTATAGCGGGAGGTGGTGAGCAGTTCTTC | CASSLIAGGGEQFF
- | TRBJ1-1 | - | TRBV4-1 | TGCGCCAGCAGCCAGTATCCCATTGGGGGAAACACTGAAGCTTTCTTT | CASSQYPIGGNTEAFF
- | TRBJ1-1 | TRBD1 | TRBV5-4 | TGTGCCAGCAGCCCCCGGACAGGGGGGTTTAGGAACACTGAAGCTTTCTTT | CASSPRTGGFRNTEAFF
- | TRBJ2-7 | TRBD2 | TRBV6-1 | TGTGCCAGCAGTGACAGCGGGAGAACAAGGAGCTACGAGCAGTACTTC | CASSDSGRTRSYEQYF
- | TRBJ2-7 | TRBD1 | TRBV6-6 | TGTGCCAGCACTGCGACAGGGACCGCCACCTACGAGCAGTACTTC | CASTATGTATYEQYF
- | TRBJ2-2 | - | TRBV11-3 | TGTGCCAGCAGTCCGGGACGGAACACCGGGGAGCTGTTTTTT | CASSPGRNTGELFF